Reported below is one T cell receptor (beta chain). This clone's antigen is unknown. Within one base of it there is no much larger clone, and no base qualities were kept. The data belong to a study of neoadjuvant nivolumab and ipilimumab in lung cancer (dated by TCRdb to 2020 to 2022). Context from the whole study: Nivolumab was administered intravenously at 3 mg/kg on days 1, 15 and 29, and in the combination arm ipilimumab 1 mg/kg was added on day 1 only. The major pathologic response (MPR) rate in the intention-to-treat population in each study arm was designated as the primary trial endpoint. The trial treated approximately 46 patients with operable NSCLC: around 23 were randomized to nivolumab monotherapy and 21 to nivolumab plus ipilimumab. TCR repertoires were compared between pretherapy (baseline) peripheral blood and tumors resected at surgery after neoadjuvant immune checkpoint blockade. Matched pretherapy and resected tumor pairs were analyzed for seven patients: four treated with nivolumab and three with nivolumab plus ipilimumab. The paper as a whole reports these results and caveats: TCR sequencing was performed in a small number of samples. No significant correlation was found between TCR clonality and pathologic tumor regression, and only a single major-pathologic-response sample was available for the analysis of TCR clonality versus pathologic tumor regression. Tumor T-cell richness and clonality rose from pretherapy to surgery in three of three dual-therapy tumors but in only two of four nivolumab-treated tumors. Greater TCR richness and clonality were observed in resected tumors than in tumor-adjacent uninvolved lung, and increases were observed in more dual-therapy-treated tumors. Richness in tumors resected after neoadjuvant therapy showed a positive correlation with pretherapy blood TCR richness (Spearman R ~ 0.8).

The label giving this sample's time point can be read as: at surgical resection after neoadjuvant nivolumab +/- ipilimumab. The samples were taken from NEOSTAR, a phase 2 randomized trial in operable NSCLC that tested neoadjuvant nivolumab or nivolumab plus ipilimumab, followed by surgery. The CDR3, from cysteine to phenylalanine, totals 14 residues. Kept here is only the CDR3 DNA, which spans 42 bases and is read in frame from base 1. The germline V gene encodes CDR1 MNHNS and CDR2 SASEGT. Trimming accounts for 6 bases at V and 5 bases at J, while the number of junction bases matched to no gene is 8. The protocol used for the library was the immunoSEQ multiplex PCR assay. The authors processed their data as follows. Richness and clonality were used to summarize the repertoires, and clones that significantly expanded or contracted between pre- and post-therapy samples were identified. The table was pulled from immuneACCESS by TCRdb, which kept in-frame rearrangements only. Such tables lose some clones; where checked, under half of the loss comes from unresolved V genes, and the rest has no known cause. D and trimming were read from the DNA, whereas the V and J calls and clone size are those reported in that table. The sample has roughly 32,000 clones on record, more than 85% of them singletons. The ten largest clones take up 2% to 2.5% of the sample.

The input for sequencing was peripheral blood, taken after neoadjuvant nivolumab, alone or with ipilimumab, at or shortly before surgery. The rearranged segments are TRBV6-1 and TRBJ2-3; a stretch of 7 junction bases matches TRBD1. The receptor's source is an adult with non-small cell lung cancer. The CDR3 reads CASRQGFLKDTQYF. At the DNA level, the sequence is TGTGCCAGCAGACAGGGGTTTTTGAAAGATACGCAGTATTTT.